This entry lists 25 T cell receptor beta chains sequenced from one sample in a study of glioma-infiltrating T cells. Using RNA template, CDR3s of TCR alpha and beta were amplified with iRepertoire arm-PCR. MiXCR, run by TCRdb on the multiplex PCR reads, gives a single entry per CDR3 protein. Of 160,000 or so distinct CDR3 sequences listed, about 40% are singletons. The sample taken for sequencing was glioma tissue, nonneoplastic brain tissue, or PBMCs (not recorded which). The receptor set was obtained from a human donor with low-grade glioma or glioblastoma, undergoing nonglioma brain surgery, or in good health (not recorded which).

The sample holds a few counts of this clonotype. CDR3 region: CASSLGFGPLYQETQYF. The CDR3 DNA follows: TGTGCCAGCAGTTTAGGTTTTGGACCTTTGTACCAAGAGACCCAGTACTTC. V is TRBV28 and J is TRBJ2-5; no definite D call. The CDR3 has 17 residues. Germline values: CDR1 MDHEN, CDR2 SYDVKM. Deletions cut 2 bases from V and 0 bases from J, with 16 bases between.

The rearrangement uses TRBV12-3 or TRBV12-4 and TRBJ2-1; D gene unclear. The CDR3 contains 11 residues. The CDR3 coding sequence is TGTGTTAGCAGTTTCACTAATGAGCAGTTCTTC. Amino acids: CVSSFTNEQFF.

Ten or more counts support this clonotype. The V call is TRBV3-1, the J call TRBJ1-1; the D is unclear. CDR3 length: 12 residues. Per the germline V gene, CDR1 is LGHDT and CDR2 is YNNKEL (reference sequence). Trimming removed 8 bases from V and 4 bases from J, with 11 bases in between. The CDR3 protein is CASHGVRTEAFF. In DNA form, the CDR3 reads TGTGCCAGCCATGGGGTTCGCACTGAAGCTTTCTTT.

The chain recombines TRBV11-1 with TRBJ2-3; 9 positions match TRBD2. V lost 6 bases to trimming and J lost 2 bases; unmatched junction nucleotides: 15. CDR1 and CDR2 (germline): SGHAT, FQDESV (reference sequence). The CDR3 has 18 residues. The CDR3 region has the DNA TGTGCCAGCAGTGGGAGGCGGGCTAGCGGGACCTCCACAGATACGCAGTATTTT. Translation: CASSGRRASGTSTDTQYF.

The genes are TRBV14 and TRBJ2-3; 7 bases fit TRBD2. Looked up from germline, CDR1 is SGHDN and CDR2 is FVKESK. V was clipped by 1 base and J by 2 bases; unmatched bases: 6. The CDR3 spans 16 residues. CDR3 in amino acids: CASSQGSAGPTDTQYF. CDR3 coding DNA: TGTGCCAGCAGCCAAGGTTCAGCGGGACCCACAGATACGCAGTATTTT.

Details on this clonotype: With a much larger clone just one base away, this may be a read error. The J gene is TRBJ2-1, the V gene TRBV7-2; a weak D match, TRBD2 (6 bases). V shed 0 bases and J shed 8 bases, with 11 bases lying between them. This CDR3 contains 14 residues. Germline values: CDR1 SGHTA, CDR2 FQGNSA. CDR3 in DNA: TGTGCCAGCAGCTTAGCGCGGAGGGGCGATGAGCAGTTCTTC. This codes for CASSLARRGDEQFF.

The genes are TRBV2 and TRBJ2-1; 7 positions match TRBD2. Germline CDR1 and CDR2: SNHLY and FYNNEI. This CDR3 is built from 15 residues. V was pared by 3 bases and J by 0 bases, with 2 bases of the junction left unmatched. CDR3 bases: TGTGCCAGCAGTGATGGCGGGAGCTCCTACAATGAGCAGTTCTTC. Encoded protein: CASSDGGSSYNEQFF.

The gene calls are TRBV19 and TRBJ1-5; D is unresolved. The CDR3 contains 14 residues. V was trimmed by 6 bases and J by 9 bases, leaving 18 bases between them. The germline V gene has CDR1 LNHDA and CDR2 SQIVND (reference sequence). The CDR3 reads CASSEVWCSGPQHF. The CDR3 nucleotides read TGTGCCAGTAGCGAGGTCTGGTGCAGCGGGCCCCAGCATTTT.

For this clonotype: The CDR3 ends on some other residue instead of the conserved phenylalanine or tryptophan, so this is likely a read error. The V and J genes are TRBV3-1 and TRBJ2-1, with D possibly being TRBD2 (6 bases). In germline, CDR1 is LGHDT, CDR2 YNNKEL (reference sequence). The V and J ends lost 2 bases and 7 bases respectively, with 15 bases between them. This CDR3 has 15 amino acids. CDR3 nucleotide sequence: TGTGCCAGCAGCCAATCACCGGGAGAAACTAATGAGCAGTTCCTC. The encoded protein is CASSQSPGETNEQFL.

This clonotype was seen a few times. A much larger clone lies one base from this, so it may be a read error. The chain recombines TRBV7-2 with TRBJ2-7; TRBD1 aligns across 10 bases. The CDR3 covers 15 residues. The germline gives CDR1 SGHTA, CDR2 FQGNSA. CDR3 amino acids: CASGLGTGAPYEQYF. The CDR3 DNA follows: TGTGCCAGCGGCTTAGGGACAGGGGCCCCCTACGAGCAGTACTTC.

The CDR3, as DNA: TGCAGCGTAACAAGTCCCGGGACAGGGATGAACACTGAAGCTTTCTTT. Its protein is CSVTSPGTGMNTEAFF. The rearrangement links TRBV29-1 to TRBJ1-1, with 9 nucleotides matching TRBD1. CDR3 length equals 16 residues. Unmatched junction bases numbered 11, after V lost 6 bases and J lost 0 bases. The V gene's germline CDR1 is SQVTM and CDR2 ANQGSEA.

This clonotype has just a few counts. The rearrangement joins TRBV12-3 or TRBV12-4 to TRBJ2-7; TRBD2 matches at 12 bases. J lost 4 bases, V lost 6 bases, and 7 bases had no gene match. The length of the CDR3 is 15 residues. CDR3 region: CASSTTSGSQYEQYF. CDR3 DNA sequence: TGTGCCAGCAGCACGACTAGCGGGAGTCAGTACGAGCAGTACTTC.

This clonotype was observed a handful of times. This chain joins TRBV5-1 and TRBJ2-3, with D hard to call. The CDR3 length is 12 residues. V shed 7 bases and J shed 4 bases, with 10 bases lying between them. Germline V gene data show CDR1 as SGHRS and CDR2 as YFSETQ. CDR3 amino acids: CASFQPPDTQYF. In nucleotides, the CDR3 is TGCGCCAGCTTTCAACCTCCAGATACGCAGTATTTT. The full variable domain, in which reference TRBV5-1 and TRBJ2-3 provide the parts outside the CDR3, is KAGVTQTPRYLIKTRGQQVTLSCSPISGHRSVSWYQQTPGQGLQFLFEYFSETQRNKGNFPGRFSGRQFSNSRSEMNVSTLELGDSALYLCASFQPPDTQYFGPGTRLTVL.

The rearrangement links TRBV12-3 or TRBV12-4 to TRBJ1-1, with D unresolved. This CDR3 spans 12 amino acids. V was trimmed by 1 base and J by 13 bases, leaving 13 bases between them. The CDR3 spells CASSLVADFDFF. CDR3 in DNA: TGTGCCAGCAGTTTAGTCGCGGATTTTGATTTCTTT.

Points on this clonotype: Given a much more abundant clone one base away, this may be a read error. The CDR3 DNA follows: TGCAGTGCTAGAGGGACTAGCGGGAGTGAGGGGGAGCTGTTTTTT. As protein: CSARGTSGSEGELFF. The chain combines TRBV20-1 with TRBJ2-2, with 13 nucleotides matching TRBD2. The J segment lost 8 bases and the V segment lost 1 base, leaving 4 bases of the junction unmatched. The CDR3 runs to 15 residues. Germline assignment: CDR1 DFQATT and CDR2 SNEGSKA (reference sequence).

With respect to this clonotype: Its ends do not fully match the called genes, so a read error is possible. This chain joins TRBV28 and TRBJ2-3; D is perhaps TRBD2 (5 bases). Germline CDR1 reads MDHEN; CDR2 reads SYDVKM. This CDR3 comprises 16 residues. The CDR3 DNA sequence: TGTGCCAACAGTTTGAGTATCCACGGGAACACAGATACGCAGTATTTT. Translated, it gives CANSLSIHGNTDTQYF. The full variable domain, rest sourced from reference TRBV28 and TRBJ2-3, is DVKVTQSSRYLVKRTGEKVFLECVQDMDHENMFWYRQDPGLGLRLIYFSYDVKMKEKGDIPEGYSVSREKKERFSLILESASTNQTSMYLCANSLSIHGNTDTQYFGPGTRLTVL.

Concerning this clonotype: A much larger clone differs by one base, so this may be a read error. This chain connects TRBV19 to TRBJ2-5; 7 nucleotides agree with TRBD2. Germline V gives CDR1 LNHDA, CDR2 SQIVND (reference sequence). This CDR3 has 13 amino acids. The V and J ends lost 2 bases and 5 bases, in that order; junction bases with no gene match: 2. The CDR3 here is CASSITSVETQYF. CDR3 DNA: TGTGCCAGTAGTATAACTAGCGTTGAGACCCAGTACTTC.

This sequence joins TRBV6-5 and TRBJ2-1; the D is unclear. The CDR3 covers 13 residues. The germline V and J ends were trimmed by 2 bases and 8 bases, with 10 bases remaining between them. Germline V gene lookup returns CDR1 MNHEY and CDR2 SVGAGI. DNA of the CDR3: TGTGCCAGCAGTTACCTAGGAACCTATGAGCAGTTCTTC. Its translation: CASSYLGTYEQFF.

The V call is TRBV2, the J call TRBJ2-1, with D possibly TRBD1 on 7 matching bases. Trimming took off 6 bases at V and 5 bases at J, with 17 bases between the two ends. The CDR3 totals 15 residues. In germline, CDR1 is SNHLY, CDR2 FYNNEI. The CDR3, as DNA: TGTGCCAGCAGATTAGATTGCAGGGGGGACAATGAGCAGTTCTTC. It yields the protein CASRLDCRGDNEQFF.

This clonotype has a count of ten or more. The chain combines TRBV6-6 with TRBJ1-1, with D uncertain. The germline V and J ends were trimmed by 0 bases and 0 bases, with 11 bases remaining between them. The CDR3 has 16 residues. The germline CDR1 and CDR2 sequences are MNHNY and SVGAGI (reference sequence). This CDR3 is CASSYSIYGMNTEAFF. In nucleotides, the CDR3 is TGTGCCAGCAGTTACTCGATTTATGGCATGAACACTGAAGCTTTCTTT.

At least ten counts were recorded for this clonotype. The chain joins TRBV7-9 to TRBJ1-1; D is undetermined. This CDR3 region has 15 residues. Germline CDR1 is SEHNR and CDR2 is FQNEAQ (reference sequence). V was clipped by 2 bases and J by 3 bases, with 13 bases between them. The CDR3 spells CASSLPPGVHTEAFF. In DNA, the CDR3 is TGTGCCAGCAGCTTACCGCCCGGGGTGCACACTGAAGCTTTCTTT.

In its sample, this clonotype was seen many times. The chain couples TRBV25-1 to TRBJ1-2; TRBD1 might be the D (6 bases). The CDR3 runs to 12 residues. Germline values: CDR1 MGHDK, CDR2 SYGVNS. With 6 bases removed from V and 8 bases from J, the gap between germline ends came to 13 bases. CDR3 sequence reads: CASRDTGTGYTF. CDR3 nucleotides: TGTGCCAGCAGGGATACAGGGACCGGCTACACCTTC.

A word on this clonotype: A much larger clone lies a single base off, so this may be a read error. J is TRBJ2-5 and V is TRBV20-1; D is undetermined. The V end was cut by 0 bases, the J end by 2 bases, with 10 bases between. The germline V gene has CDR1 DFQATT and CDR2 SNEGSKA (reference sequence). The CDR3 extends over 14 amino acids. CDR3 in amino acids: CSARDYLGQETQYF. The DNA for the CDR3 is TGCAGTGCTAGAGATTACCTGGGGCAAGAGACCCAGTACTTC.

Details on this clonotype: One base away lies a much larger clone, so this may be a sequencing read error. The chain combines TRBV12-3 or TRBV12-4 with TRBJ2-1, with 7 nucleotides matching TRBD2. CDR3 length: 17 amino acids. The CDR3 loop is CSSSFDRGRLGGDEQFF. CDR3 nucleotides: TGTTCCAGCAGTTTCGATCGTGGGCGTCTTGGGGGGGATGAGCAGTTCTTC.

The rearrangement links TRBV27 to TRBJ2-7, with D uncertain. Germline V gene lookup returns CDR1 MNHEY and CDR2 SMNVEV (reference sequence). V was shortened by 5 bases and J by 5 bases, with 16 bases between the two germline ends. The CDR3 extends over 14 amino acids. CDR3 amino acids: CASSLSPRSHEQYF. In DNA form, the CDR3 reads TGTGCCAGCAGTCTTAGCCCCAGGTCCCACGAGCAGTACTTC.